Below, one T cell receptor beta chain is given with its context. The same CDR3 arises from other DNA sequences in this sample as well. The CDR3 is 16 amino acids. V lost 0 bases, J lost 3 bases, and 9 bases lay in between. CDR1 is MDHEN and CDR2 is SYDVKM in the germline V gene. The data were produced by immunoSEQ multiplex PCR, yet TCRdb's version contains in-frame clones alone and is incomplete. The table lists around 140,000 clones, roughly 90% of them singletons. The record originates from a study of blood T cell repertoires in COVID-19. The chain carries TRBV28 and TRBJ2-6; TRBD2 is a possible D gene (5 bases). The sequenced sample consisted of peripheral blood. The receptor's source is a man between 65 and 80 years old with active COVID-19. The CDR3 DNA reads as TGTGCCAGCAGTTTATGGAGGGCGGGTGGGGCCAACGTCCTGACTTTC. It specifies CASSLWRAGGANVLTF.